The T cell receptor beta chain described here comes from a study of blood T cell repertoires in COVID-19. Generated by immunoSEQ multiplex PCR, the TCRdb table keeps only in-frame clones and is missing some. The sample holds roughly 78,000 clones, around nine tenths seen once. Sequenced sample: peripheral blood. This clonotype was obtained from a woman in her sixties with acute or convalescent COVID-19.

The CDR3 DNA sequence: TGTGCCAGCAGTTACTCCTCTAGCGGGGTATCTTCCTACGAGCAGTACTTC. This encodes CASSYSSSGVSSYEQYF. This chain links TRBV6-2 or TRBV6-3 with TRBJ2-7; 9 nucleotides agree with TRBD2. Germline V gene lookup returns CDR1 MNHEY and CDR2 SVGEGT. After removal of 0 bases from V and 1 base from J, the junction contained 7 bases not matched to a gene. The CDR3 covers 17 residues.